These 5 T cell receptor beta chains came from one sample sequenced in a study of monozygotic twins with cystic fibrosis. Produced via immunoSEQ multiplex PCR; TCRdb's table is partial and in-frame only. The sample contains more than 11,000 clones, around 89% of which appear only once. Sequenced material: blood. Receptors were obtained from a boy aged 5 to 17 with cystic fibrosis.

The CDR3 reads CASSRTGGGISGNTIYF. In DNA, the CDR3 is TGTGCCAGCAGCCGGACAGGGGGCGGTATCTCTGGAAACACCATATATTTT. The chain uses TRBV9 and TRBJ1-3; 11 nucleotides agree with TRBD1. Germline CDR1 is SGDLS and CDR2 is YYNGEE. This CDR3 is built from 17 residues. Losses at the gene ends were 4 bases for V and 0 bases for J; bases not matched to a gene: 6.

The table lists this clone with a few counts. The chain carries TRBV11-1 and TRBJ2-2; D is perhaps TRBD1 or TRBD2 (5 bases each). With 10 bases removed from V and 2 bases from J, the gap between germline ends came to 11 bases. The CDR3 has 13 residues. Germline CDR1 and CDR2: SGHAT and FQDESV (reference sequence). CDR3 sequence: CAIRETNTGELFF. DNA of the CDR3: TGTGCCATCAGGGAGACAAACACCGGGGAGCTGTTTTTT.

V is TRBV5-1 and J is TRBJ2-7; TRBD2 agrees at 7 bases. Germline trimming cut 4 bases from V and 0 bases from J; bases unmatched to any gene: 10. This CDR3 spans 16 amino acids. The germline V gene encodes CDR1 SGHRS and CDR2 YFSETQ. CDR3 DNA: TGCGCCAGCAGCGACCAACCCGGGACTAACTCCTACGAGCAGTACTTC. This sequence encodes CASSDQPGTNSYEQYF.

The genes are TRBV27 and TRBJ2-5; 8 nucleotides match TRBD1. CDR3 length equals 17 residues. CDR1 is MNHEY and CDR2 is SMNVEV in the germline V gene (reference sequence). Trimming at V came to 5 bases and at J to 1 base, leaving 12 bases not matched to a gene. CDR3 loop: CASSPQGEHPLQETQYF. For the CDR3, the DNA is TGTGCCAGCAGTCCACAGGGGGAGCACCCCCTCCAAGAGACCCAGTACTTC.

The genes are TRBV30 and TRBJ1-1, with no clear D. The CDR3 consists of 12 residues. V lost 0 bases, J lost 5 bases, and 7 bases lay in between. Germline CDR1 and CDR2: GTSNPN and SVGIG (reference sequence). CDR3 residues: CAWSVRGTEAFF. CDR3 sequence (DNA): TGTGCCTGGAGTGTTCGAGGAACTGAAGCTTTCTTT.